This T cell receptor beta chain was found in a study of human T cells and chemical hapten exposure. As for the study in general: Alopecia universalis, totalis or areata was present in patients who were mostly female.

TCRdb fed the RACE reads into MiXCR, producing one record per CDR3 protein. Among 85,000 or so distinct CDR3 sequences listed, roughly a tenth were seen once. The time point is: patch test 1, 2 weeks after DPC sensitization. Treatment here: therapeutic diphenylcyclopropenone sensitization with weekly scalp DPC. J was trimmed by 6 bases and V by 4 bases; bases with no gene match: 6. The length of the CDR3 is 14 residues. Germline V lookup: CDR1 SGHDN, CDR2 FVKESK. The receptor comes from a woman aged 50 to 60 with alopecia areata. Some clones in this sample may be carry-over from other donors' samples. Specimen: whole blood, collected in connection with sensitization to the hapten diphenylcyclopropenone (DPC). V and J are TRBV14 and TRBJ2-3; 8 nucleotides align to TRBD2. The CDR3 DNA follows: TGTGCCAGCAGCCCTTTAGCGGGGAGGGATACGCAGTATTTT. It translates to CASSPLAGRDTQYF.